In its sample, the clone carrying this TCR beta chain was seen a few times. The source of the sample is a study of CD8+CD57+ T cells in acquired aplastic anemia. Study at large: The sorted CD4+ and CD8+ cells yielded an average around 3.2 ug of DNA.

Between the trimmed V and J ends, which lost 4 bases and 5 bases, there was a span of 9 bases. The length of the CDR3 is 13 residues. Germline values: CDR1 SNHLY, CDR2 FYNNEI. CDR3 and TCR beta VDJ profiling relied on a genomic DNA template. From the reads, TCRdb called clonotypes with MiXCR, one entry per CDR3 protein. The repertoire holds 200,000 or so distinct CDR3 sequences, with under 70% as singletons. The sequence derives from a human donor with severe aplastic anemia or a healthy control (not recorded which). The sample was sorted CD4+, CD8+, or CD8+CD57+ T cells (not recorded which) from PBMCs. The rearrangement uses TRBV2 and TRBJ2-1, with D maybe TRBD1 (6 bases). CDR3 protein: CASSGTGNNEQFF. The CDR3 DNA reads TGTGCCAGCAGTGGAACAGGGAACAATGAGCAGTTCTTC.